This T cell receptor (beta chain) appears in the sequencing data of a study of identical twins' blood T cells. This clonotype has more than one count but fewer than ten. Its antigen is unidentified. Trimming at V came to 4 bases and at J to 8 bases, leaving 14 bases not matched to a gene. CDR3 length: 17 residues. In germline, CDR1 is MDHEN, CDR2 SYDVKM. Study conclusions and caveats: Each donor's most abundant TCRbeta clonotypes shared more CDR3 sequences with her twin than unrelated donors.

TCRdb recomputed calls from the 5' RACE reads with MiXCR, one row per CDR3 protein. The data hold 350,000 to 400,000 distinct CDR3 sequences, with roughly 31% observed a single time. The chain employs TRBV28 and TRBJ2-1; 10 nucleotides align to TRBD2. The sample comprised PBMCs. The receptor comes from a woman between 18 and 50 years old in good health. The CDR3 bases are TGTGCCAGCAGTTCACCTTCTAGCGGGAGCAAGGGCGATGAGCAGTTCTTC. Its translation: CASSSPSSGSKGDEQFF.